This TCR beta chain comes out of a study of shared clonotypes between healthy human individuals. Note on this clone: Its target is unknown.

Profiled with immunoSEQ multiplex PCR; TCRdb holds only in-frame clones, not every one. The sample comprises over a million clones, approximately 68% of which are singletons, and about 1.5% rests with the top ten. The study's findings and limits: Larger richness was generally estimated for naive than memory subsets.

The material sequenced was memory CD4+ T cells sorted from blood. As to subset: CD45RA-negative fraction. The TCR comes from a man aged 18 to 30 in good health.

The CDR3 DNA reads as TGTGCCAGCGTAGGTTACTTGAACACTGAAGCTTTCTTT. This codes for CASVGYLNTEAFF. The V gene is TRBV2, the J gene TRBJ1-1; D not resolved. Trimming removed 8 bases at V and 0 bases at J, with 10 bases between. The CDR3 has 13 residues. CDR1 is SNHLY, CDR2 FYNNEI, per germline.